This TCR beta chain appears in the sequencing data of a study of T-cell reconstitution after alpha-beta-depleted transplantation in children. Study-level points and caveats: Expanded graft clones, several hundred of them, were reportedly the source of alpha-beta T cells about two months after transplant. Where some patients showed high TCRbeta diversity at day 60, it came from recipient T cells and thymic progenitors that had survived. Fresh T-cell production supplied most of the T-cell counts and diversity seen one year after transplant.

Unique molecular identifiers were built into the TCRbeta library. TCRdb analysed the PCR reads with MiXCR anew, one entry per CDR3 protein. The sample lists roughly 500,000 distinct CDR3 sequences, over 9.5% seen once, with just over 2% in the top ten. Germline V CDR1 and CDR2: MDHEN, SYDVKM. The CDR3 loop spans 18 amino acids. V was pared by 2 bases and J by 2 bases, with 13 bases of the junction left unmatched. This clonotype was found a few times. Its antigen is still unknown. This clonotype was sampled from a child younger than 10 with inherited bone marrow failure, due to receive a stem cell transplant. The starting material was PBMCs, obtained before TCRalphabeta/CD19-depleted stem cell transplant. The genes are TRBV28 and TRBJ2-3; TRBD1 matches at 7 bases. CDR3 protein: CASSLPTTGLRDTDTQYF. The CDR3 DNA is TGTGCCAGCAGTTTACCTACGACAGGGTTGAGGGACACAGATACGCAGTATTTT.